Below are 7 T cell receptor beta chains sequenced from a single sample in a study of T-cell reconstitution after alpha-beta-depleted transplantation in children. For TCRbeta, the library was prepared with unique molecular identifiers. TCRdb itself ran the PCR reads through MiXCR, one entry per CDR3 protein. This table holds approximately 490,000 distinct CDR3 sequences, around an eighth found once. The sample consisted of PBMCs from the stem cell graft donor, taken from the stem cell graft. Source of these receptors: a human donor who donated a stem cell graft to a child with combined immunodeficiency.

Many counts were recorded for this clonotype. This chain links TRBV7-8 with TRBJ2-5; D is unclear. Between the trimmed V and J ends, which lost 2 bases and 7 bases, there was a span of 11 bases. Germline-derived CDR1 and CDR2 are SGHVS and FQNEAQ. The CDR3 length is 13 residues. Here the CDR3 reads CASSLPSGGTQYF. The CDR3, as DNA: TGTGCCAGCAGCTTACCGAGTGGCGGGACCCAGTACTTC.

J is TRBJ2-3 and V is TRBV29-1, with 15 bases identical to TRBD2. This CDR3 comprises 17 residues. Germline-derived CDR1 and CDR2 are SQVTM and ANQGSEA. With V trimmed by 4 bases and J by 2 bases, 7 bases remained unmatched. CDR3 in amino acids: CSVVGLAGGKFTDTQYF. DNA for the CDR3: TGCAGCGTTGTTGGACTAGCGGGGGGGAAATTCACAGATACGCAGTATTTT.

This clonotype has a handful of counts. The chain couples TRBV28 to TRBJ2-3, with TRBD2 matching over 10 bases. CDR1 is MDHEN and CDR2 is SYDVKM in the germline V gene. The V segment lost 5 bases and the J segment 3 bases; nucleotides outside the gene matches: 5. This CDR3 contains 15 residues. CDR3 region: CASSHSGGWTDTQYF. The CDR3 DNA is TGTGCCAGCAGTCATAGCGGGGGGTGGACAGATACGCAGTATTTT.

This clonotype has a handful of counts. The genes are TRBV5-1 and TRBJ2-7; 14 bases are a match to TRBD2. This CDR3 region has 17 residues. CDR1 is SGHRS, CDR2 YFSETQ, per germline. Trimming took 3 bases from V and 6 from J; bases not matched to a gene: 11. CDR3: CASSYGLAGGELREQYF. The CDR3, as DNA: TGCGCCAGCAGCTACGGACTAGCGGGAGGAGAGCTACGCGAGCAGTACTTC.

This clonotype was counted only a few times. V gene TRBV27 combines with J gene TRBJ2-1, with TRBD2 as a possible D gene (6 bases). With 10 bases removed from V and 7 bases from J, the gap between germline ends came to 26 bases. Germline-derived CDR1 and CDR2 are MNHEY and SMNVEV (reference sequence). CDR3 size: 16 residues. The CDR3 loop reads CAILAPSGKGRNEQFF. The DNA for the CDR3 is TGTGCCATCCTAGCCCCCTCCGGTAAAGGGAGGAATGAGCAGTTCTTC.

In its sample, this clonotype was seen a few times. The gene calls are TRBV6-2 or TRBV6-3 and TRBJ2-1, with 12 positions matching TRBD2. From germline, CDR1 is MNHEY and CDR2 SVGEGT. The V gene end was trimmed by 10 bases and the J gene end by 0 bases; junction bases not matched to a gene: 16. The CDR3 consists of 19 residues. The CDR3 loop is CATSYSGTSGLSSYNEQFF. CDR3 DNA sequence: TGTGCCACCTCCTATTCCGGGACTAGCGGGCTGAGCTCCTACAATGAGCAGTTCTTC.

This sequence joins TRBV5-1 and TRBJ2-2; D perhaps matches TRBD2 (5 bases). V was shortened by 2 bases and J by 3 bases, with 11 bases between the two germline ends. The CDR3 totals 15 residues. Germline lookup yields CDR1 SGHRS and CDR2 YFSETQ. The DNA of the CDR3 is TGCGCCAGCAGCTTCCGGGTGGAGGACACCGGGGAGCTGTTTTTT. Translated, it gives CASSFRVEDTGELFF.